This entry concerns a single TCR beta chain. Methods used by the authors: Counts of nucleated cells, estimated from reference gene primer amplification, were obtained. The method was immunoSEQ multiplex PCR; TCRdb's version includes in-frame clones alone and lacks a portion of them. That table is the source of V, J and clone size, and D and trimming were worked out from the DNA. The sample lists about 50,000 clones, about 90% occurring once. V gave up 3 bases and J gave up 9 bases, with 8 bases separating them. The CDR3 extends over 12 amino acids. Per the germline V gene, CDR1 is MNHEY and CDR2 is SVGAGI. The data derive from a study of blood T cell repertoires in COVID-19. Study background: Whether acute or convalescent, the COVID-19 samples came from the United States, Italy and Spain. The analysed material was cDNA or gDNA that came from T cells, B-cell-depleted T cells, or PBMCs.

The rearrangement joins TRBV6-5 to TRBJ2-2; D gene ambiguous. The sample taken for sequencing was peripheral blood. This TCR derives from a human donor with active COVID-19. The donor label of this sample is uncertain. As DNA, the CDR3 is TGTGCCAGCAGTTATGAAAACAGGGAGCTGTTTTTT. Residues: CASSYENRELFF.